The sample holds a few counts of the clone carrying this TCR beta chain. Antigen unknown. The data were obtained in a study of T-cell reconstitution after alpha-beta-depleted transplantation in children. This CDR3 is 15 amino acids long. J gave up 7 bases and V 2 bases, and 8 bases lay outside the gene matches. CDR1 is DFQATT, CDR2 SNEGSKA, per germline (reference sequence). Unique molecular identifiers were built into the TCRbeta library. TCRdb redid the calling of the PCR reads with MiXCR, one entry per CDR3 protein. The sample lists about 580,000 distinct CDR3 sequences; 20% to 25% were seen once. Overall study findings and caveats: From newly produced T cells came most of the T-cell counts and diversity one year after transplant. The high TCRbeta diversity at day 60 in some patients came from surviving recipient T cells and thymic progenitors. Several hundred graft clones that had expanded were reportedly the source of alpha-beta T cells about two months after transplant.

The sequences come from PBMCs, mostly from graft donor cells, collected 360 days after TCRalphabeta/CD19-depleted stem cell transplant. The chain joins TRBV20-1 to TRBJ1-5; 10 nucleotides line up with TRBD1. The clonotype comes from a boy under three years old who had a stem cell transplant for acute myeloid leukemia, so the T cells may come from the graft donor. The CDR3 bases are TGCAGTGCTAGATCCGGGACAGGGGCCAGACAGCCCCAGCATTTT. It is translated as CSARSGTGARQPQHF.